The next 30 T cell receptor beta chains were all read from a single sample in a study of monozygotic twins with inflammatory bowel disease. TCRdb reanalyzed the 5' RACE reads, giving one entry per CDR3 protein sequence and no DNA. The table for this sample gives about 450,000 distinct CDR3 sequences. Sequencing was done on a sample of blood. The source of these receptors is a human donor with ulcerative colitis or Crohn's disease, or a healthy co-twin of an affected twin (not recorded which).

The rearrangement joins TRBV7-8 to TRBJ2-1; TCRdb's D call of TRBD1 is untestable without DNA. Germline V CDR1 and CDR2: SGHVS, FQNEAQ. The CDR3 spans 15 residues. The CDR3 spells CASSYNRETYNEQFF. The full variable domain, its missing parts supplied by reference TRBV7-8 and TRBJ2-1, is GAGVSQSPRYKVAKRGQDVALRCDPISGHVSLFWYQQALGQGPEFLTYFQNEAQLDKSGLPSDRFFAERPEGSVSTLKIQRTQQEDSAVYLCASSYNRETYNEQFFGPGTRLTVL.

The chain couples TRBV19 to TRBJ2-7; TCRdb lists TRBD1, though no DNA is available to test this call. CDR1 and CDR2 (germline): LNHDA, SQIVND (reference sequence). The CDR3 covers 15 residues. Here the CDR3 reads CASSSFGTGEEEQYF.

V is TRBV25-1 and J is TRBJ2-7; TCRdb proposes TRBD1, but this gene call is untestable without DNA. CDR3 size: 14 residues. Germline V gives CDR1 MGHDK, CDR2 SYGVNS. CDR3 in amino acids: CASSELRDRAEQYF.

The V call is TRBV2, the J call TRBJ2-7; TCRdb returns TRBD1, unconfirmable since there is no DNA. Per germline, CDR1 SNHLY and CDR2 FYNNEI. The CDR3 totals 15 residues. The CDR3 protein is CASRLGTGPTYEQYF.

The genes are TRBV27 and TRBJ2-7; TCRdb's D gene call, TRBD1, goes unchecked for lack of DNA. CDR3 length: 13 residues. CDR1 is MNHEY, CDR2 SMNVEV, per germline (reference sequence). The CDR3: CASSGTELNEQYF.

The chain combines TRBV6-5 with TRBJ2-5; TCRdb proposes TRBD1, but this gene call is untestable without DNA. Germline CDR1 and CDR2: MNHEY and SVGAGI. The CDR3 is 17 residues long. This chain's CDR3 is CASSYSPPGPYQETQYF.

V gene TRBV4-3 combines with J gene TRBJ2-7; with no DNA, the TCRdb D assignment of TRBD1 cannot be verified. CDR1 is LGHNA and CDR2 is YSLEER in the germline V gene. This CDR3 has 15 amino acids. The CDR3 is CASSQGRAPLYEQYF.

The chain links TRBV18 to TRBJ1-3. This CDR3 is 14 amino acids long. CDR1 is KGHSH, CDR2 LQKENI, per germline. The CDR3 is CATQRSHSGNTIYF.

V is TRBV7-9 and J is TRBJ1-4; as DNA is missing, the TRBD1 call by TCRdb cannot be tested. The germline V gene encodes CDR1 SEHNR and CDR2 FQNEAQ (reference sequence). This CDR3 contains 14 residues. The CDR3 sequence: CASSLASGAEKLFF.

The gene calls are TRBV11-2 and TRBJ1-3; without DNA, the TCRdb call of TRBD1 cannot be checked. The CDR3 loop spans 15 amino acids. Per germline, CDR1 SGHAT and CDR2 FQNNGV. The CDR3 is CASGLQGASGNTIYF. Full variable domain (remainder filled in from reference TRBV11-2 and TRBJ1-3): EAGVAQSPRYKIIEKRQSVAFWCNPISGHATLYWYQQILGQGPKLLIQFQNNGVVDDSQLPKDRFSAERLKGVDSTLKIQPAKLEDSAVYLCASGLQGASGNTIYFGEGSWLTVV.

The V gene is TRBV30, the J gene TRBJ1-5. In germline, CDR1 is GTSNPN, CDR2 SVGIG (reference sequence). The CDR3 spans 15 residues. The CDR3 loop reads CAWSGGSGSNQPQHF.

The CDR3 sequence: CASSGSLEQEKLFF. The rearrangement links TRBV2 to TRBJ1-4. The CDR3 runs 14 residues. CDR1 is SNHLY and CDR2 is FYNNEI in the germline V gene.

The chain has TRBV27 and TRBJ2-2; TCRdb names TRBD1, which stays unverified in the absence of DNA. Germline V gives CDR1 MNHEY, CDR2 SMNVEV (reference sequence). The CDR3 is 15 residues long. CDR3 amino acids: CASTPGTGGTGELFF.

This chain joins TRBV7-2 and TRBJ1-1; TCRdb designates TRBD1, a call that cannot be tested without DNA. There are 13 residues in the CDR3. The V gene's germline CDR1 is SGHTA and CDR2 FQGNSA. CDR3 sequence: CASSYGRPTEAFF.

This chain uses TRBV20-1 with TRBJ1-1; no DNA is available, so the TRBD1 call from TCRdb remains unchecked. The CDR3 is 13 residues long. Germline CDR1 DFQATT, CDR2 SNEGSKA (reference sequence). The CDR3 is CSASSGASTEAFF.

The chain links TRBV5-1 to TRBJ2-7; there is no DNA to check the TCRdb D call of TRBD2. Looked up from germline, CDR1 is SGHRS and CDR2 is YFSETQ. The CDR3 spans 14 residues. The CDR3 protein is CASSLTGLLPEQYF.

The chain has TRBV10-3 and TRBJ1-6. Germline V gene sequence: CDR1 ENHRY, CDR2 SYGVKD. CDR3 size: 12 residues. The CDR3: CAIRDSESPLHF.

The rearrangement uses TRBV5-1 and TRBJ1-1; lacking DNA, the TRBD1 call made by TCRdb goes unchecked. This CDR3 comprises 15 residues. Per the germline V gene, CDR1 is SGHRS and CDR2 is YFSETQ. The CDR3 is CASSLVRGSNTEAFF.

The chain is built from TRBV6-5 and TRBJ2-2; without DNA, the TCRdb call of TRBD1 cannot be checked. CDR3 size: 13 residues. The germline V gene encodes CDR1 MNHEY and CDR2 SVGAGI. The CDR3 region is CASKGVITGELFF.

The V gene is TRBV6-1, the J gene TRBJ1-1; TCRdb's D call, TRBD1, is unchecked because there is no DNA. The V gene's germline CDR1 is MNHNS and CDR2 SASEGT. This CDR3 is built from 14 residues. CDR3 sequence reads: CASRGQGLNTEAFF.

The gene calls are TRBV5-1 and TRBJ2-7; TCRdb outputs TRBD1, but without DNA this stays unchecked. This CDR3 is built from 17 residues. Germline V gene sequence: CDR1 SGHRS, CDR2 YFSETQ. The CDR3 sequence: CASSLTPRDAYSYEQYF.

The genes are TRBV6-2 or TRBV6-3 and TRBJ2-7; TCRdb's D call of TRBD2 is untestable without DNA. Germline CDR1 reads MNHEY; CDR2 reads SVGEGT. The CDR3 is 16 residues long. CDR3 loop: CASSYPVLAGAHEQYF.

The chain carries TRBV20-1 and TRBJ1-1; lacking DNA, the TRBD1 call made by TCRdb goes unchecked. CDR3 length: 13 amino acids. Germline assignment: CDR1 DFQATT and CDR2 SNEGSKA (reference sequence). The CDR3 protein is CRPAGAGDTEAFF.

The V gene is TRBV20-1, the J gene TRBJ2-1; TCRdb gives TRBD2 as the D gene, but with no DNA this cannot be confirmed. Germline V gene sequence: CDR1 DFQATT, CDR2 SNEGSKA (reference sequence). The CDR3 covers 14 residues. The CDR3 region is CSASSGIPGNEQFF.

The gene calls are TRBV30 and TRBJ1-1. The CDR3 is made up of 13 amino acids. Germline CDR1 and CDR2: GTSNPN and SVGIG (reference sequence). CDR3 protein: CAWSVNLQGKAFF. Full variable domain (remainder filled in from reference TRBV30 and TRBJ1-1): SQTIHQWPATLVQPVGSPLSLECTVEGTSNPNLYWYRQAAGRGLQLLFYSVGIGQISSEVPQNLSASRPQDRQFILSSKKLLLSDSGFYLCAWSVNLQGKAFFGQGTRLTVV.

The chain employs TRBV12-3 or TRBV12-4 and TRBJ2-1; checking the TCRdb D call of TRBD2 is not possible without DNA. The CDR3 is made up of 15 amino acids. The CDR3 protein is CASTFSGGPFNEQFF.

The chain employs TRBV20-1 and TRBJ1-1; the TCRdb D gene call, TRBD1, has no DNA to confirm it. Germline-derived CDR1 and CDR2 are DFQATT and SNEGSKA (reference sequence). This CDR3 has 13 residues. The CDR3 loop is CSARSTGNTEAFF.

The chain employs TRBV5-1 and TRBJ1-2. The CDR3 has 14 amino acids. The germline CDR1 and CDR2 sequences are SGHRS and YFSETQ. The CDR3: CASSLEPGPYGYTF. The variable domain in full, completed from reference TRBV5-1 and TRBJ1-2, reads KAGVTQTPRYLIKTRGQQVTLSCSPISGHRSVSWYQQTPGQGLQFLFEYFSETQRNKGNFPGRFSGRQFSNSRSEMNVSTLELGDSALYLCASSLEPGPYGYTFGSGTRLTVV.

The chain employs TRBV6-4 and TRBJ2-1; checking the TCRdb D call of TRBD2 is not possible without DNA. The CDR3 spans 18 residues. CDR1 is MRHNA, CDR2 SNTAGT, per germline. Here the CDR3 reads CASLRGAASIGSYNEQFF.

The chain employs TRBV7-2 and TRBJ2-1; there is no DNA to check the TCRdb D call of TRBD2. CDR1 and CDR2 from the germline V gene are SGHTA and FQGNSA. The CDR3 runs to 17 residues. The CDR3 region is CASSLRRLAGEGNEQFF. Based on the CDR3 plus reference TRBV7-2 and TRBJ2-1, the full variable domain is GAGVSQSPSNKVTEKGKDVELRCDPISGHTALYWYRQSLGQGLEFLIYFQGNSAPDKSGLPSDRFSAERTGGSVSTLTIQRTQQEDSAVYLCASSLRRLAGEGNEQFFGPGTRLTVL.